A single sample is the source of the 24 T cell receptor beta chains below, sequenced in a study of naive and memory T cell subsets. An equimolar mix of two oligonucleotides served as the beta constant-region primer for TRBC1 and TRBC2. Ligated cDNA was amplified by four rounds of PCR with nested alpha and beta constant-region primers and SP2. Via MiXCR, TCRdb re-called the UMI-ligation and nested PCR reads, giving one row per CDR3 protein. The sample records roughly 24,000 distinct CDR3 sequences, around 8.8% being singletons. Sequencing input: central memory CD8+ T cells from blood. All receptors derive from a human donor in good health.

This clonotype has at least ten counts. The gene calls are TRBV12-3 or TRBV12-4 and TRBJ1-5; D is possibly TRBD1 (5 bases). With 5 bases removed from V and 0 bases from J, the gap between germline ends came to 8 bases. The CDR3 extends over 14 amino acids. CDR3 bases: TGTGCCAGCAGTACAGGCTATAGCAATCAGCCCCAGCATTTT. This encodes CASSTGYSNQPQHF.

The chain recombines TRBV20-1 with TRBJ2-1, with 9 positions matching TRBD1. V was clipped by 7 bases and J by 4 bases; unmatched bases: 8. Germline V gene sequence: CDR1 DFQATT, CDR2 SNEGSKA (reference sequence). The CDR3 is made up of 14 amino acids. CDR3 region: CSVTRDRDYNEQFF. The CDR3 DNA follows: TGCAGTGTCACCCGGGACAGGGATTACAATGAGCAGTTCTTC.

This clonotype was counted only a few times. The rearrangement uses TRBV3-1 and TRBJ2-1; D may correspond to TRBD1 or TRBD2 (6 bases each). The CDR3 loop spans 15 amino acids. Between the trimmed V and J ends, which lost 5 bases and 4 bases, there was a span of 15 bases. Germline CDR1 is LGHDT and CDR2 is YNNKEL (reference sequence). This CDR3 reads CASSVNRGRYNEQFF. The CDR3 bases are TGTGCCAGCAGCGTGAATCGGGGGCGGTACAATGAGCAGTTCTTC.

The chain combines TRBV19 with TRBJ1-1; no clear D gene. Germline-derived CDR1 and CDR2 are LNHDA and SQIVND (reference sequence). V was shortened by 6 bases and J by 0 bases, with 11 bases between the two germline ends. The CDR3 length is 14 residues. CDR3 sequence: CASSGVSLNTEAFF. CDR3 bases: TGTGCCAGTAGCGGGGTCAGCTTGAACACTGAAGCTTTCTTT.

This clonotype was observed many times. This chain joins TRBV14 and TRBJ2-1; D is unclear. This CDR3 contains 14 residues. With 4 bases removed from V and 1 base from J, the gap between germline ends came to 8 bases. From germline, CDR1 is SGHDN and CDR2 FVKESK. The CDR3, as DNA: TGTGCCAGCAGCCTCTTTAAGTCCTACAATGAGCAGTTCTTC. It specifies CASSLFKSYNEQFF. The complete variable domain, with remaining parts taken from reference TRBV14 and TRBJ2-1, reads EAGVTQFPSHSVIEKGQTVTLRCDPISGHDNLYWYRRVMGKEIKFLLHFVKESKQDESGMPNNRFLAERTGGTYSTLKVQPAELEDSGVYFCASSLFKSYNEQFFGPGTRLTVL.

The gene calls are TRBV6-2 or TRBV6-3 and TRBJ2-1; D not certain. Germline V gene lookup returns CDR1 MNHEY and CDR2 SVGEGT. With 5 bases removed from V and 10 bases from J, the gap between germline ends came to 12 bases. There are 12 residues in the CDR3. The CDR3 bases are TGTGCCAGCAGTAACTGGGGTCGCGAGCAGTTCTTC. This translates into CASSNWGREQFF.

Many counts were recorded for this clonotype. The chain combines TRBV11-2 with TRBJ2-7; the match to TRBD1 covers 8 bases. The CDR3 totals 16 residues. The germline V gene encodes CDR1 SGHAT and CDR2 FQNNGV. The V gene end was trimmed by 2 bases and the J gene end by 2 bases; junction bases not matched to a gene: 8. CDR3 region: CASSLSRTGIPYEQYF. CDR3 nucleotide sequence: TGTGCCAGCAGCTTAAGTCGGACAGGGATTCCCTACGAGCAGTACTTC.

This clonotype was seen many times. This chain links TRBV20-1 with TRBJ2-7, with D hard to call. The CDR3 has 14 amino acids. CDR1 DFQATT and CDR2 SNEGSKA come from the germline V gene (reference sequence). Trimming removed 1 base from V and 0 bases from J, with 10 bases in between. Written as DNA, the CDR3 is TGCAGTGCTAGAGGGGATCAAAACTCCTACGAGCAGTACTTC. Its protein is CSARGDQNSYEQYF.

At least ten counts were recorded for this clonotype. The CDR3 DNA follows: TGTGCCAGCAGTCCTGACAGGATGGGGAACACTGAAGCTTTCTTT. Protein: CASSPDRMGNTEAFF. The chain is built from TRBV28 and TRBJ1-1; a possible D gene is TRBD1 (6 bases). CDR1 is MDHEN and CDR2 is SYDVKM in the germline V gene. This CDR3 has 15 amino acids. The ends were cut back, 5 bases at V and 1 base at J, with 14 bases in the middle.

The CDR3 DNA is TGTGCCAGTACCTCCTTGGACCTTCTGGGGACAGATACGCAGTATTTT. Protein sequence: CASTSLDLLGTDTQYF. The V call is TRBV19, the J call TRBJ2-3; D remains unclear. V was cut by 7 bases and J by 3 bases, with 20 bases left in between. The CDR3 consists of 16 residues. CDR1 LNHDA and CDR2 SQIVND come from the germline V gene (reference sequence).

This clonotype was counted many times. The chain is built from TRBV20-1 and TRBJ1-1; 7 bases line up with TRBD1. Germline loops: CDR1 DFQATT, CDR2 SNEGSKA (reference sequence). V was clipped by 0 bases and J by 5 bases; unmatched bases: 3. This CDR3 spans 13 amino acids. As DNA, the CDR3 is TGCAGTGCTAGAGACCTGACAGGGACTGAAGCTTTCTTT. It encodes CSARDLTGTEAFF.

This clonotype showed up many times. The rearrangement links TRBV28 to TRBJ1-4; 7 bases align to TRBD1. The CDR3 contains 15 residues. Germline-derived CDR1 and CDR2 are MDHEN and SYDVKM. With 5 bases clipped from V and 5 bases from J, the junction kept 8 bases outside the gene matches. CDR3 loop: CASSRTGDVNEKLFF. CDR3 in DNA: TGTGCCAGCAGTCGTACAGGGGATGTGAATGAAAAACTGTTTTTT.

CDR3 protein: CASGTPGHPRGDSISIEQFF. For the CDR3, the DNA is TGTGCTAGTGGGACCCCGGGACACCCGCGAGGGGACTCGATCTCGATTGAGCAGTTCTTC. The chain links TRBV12-5 to TRBJ2-1; the D gene could be TRBD1 or TRBD2 (6 bases each). V was clipped by 6 bases and J by 9 bases, with 36 bases between them. Germline V gene sequence: CDR1 LGHNT, CDR2 FRNRAP. The length of the CDR3 is 20 residues. Full variable domain (rest looked up from reference TRBV12-5 and TRBJ2-1): DARVTQTPRHKVTEMGQEVTMRCQPILGHNTVFWYRQTMMQGLELLAYFRNRAPLDDSGMPKDRFSAEMPDATLATLKIQPSEPRDSAVYFCASGTPGHPRGDSISIEQFFGPGTRLTVL.

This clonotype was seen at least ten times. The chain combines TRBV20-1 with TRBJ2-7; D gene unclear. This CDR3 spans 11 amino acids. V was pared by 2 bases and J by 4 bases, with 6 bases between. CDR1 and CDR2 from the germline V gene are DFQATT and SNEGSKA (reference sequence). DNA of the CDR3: TGCAGTGCTAGATTGGGATACGAGCAGTACTTC. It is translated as CSARLGYEQYF.

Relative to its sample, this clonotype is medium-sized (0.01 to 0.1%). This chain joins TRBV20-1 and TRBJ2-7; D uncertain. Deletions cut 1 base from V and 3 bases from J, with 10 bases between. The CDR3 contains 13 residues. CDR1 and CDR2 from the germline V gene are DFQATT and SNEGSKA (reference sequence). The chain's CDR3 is CSARGSRDYEQYF. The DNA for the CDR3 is TGCAGTGCTAGAGGATCCCGAGACTACGAGCAGTACTTC.

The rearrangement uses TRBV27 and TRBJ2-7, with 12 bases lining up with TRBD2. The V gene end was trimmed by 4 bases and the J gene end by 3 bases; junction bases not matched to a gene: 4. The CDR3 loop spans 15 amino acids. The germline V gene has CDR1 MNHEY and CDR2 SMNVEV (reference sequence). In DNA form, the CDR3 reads TGTGCCAGCAGTTCCCCGGGACTAGCGGGCTACGAGCAGTACTTC. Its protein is CASSSPGLAGYEQYF.

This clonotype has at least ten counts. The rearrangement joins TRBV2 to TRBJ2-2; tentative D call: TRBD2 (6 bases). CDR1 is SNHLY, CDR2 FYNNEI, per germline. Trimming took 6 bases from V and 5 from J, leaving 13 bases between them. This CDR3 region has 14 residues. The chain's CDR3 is CASRPGGGTGELFF. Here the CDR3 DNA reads TGTGCCAGCAGGCCCGGGGGAGGAACCGGGGAGCTGTTTTTT.

The DNA for the CDR3 is TGTGCCACCAGTGATCCGGGACAGGGACCCCCCGGGGAGCTGTTTTTT. Its protein product is CATSDPGQGPPGELFF. This chain connects TRBV24-1 to TRBJ2-2, with 9 bases that match TRBD1. Trimming cost V 3 bases and J 6 bases; bases outside gene matches: 7. In germline, CDR1 is KGHDR, CDR2 SFDVKD. CDR3 length: 16 amino acids.

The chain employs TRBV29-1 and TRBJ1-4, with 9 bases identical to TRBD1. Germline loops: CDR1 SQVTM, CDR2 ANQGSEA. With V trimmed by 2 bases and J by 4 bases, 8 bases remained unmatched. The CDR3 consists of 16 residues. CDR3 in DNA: TGCAGCGTTGAAACAACCGGGACAGGGAATAATGAAAAACTGTTTTTT. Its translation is CSVETTGTGNNEKLFF.

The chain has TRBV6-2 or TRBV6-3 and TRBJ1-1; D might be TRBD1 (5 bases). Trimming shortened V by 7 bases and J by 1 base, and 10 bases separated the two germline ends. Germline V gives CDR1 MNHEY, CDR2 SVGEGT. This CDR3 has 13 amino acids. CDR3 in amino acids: CASTGTENTEAFF. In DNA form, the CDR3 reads TGTGCCAGCACCGGGACGGAGAACACTGAAGCTTTCTTT.

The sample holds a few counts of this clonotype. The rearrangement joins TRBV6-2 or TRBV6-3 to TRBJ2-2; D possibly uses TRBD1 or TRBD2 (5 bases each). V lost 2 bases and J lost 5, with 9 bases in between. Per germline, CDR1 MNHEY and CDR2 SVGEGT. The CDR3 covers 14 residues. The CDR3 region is CASSYLGETGELFF. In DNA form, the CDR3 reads TGTGCCAGCAGTTACCTGGGGGAAACCGGGGAGCTGTTTTTT.

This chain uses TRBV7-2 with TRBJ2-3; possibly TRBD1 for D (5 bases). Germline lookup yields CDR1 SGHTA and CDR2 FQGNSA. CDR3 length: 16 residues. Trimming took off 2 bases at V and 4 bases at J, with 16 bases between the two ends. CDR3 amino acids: CASSLYQGLSADTQYF. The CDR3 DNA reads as TGTGCCAGCAGCTTATACCAGGGATTGTCTGCAGATACGCAGTATTTT.

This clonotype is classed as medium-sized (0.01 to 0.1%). The CDR3 spells CASRAGLDQPQHF. The CDR3 DNA sequence: TGTGCCAGCAGGGCAGGGTTGGATCAGCCCCAGCATTTT. The J gene is TRBJ1-5, the V gene TRBV28; tentative D call: TRBD1 (5 bases). This CDR3 spans 13 amino acids. V lost 6 bases to trimming and J lost 5 bases, with 11 bases between them. Germline V gene lookup returns CDR1 MDHEN and CDR2 SYDVKM.

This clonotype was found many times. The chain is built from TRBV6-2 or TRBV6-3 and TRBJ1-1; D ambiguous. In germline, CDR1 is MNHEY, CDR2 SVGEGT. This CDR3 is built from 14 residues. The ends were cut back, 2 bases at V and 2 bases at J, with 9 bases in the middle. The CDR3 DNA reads TGTGCCAGCAGTTACCGGCAGCTAAACACTGAAGCTTTCTTT. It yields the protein CASSYRQLNTEAFF.